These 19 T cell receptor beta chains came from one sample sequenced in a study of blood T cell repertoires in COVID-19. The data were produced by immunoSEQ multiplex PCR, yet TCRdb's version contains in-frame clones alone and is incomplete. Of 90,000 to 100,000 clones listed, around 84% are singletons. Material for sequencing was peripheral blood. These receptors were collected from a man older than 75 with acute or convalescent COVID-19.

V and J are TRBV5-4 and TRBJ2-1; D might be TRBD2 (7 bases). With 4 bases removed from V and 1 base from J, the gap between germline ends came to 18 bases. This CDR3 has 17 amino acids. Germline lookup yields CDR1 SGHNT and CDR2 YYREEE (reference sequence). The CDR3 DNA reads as TGTGCCAGCAGCCGGCGGGGGCGGGGTCTTTCCTACAATGAGCAGTTCTTC. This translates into CASSRRGRGLSYNEQFF.

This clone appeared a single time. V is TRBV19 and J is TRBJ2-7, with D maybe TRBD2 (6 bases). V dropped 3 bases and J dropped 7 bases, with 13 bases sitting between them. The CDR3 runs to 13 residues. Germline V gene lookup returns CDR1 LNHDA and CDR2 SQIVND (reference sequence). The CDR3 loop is CASSILGGWEQYF. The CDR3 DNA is TGTGCCAGTAGTATCCTCGGGGGTTGGGAGCAGTACTTC.

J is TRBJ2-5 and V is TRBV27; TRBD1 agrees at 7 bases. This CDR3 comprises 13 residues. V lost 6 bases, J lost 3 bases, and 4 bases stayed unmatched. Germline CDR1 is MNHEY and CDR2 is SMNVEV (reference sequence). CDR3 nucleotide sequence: TGTGCCAGCAGCCCTCAGGGGGAAGAGACCCAGTACTTC. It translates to CASSPQGEETQYF.

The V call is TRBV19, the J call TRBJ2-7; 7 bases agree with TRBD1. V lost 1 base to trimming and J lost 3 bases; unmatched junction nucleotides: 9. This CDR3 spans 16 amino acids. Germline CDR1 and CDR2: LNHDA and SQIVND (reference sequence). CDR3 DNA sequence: TGTGCCAGTAGTATAGTGAACAGGGGACAAGTCTACGAGCAGTACTTC. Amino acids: CASSIVNRGQVYEQYF.

Written as DNA, the CDR3 is TGTGCCAGCAGTGAGGACTACCCTAACTATGGCTACACCTTC. Translating it yields CASSEDYPNYGYTF. The V call is TRBV2, the J call TRBJ1-2; D is ambiguous. From germline, CDR1 is SNHLY and CDR2 FYNNEI. There are 14 residues in the CDR3. V was clipped by 3 bases and J by 0 bases, with 8 bases between them.

The CDR3 DNA follows: TGCGCCAGCAGCTCCCTAGCGGGTGGCCACACCGGGGAGCTGTTTTTT. It encodes CASSSLAGGHTGELFF. This chain uses TRBV5-1 with TRBJ2-2, with 8 bases matching TRBD2. CDR3 size: 16 residues. V dropped 3 bases and J dropped 3; count of bases not matched to a gene: 7. Germline V gives CDR1 SGHRS, CDR2 YFSETQ. The complete variable domain, with remaining parts taken from reference TRBV5-1 and TRBJ2-2, reads KAGVTQTPRYLIKTRGQQVTLSCSPISGHRSVSWYQQTPGQGLQFLFEYFSETQRNKGNFPGRFSGRQFSNSRSEMNVSTLELGDSALYLCASSSLAGGHTGELFFGEGSRLTVL.

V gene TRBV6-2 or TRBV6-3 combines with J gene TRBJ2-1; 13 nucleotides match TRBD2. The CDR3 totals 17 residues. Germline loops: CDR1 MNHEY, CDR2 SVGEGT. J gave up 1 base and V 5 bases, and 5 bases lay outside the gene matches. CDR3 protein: CASSTTSGRASYNEQFF. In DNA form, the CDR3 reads TGTGCCAGCAGTACAACTAGCGGGAGGGCTTCCTACAATGAGCAGTTCTTC.

The CDR3 DNA is TGTGCCAGCAGCTTAGAATGGTCGTCGGGGAGCTCCTACAATGAGCAGTTCTTC. It codes for CASSLEWSSGSSYNEQFF. The genes are TRBV7-2 and TRBJ2-1; tentatively, D is TRBD2 (5 bases). Germline lookup yields CDR1 SGHTA and CDR2 FQGNSA. V gave up 1 base and J gave up 0 bases, with 16 bases separating them. The length of the CDR3 is 18 residues.

The chain's CDR3 is CAIRTGGTDTQYF. In nucleotides, the CDR3 is TGTGCCATCCGGACAGGGGGCACAGATACGCAGTATTTT. The rearrangement links TRBV6-6 to TRBJ2-3, with 9 positions matching TRBD1. Germline CDR1 MNHNY, CDR2 SVGAGI (reference sequence). V lost 10 bases to trimming and J lost 1 base; unmatched junction nucleotides: 3. CDR3 size: 13 residues.

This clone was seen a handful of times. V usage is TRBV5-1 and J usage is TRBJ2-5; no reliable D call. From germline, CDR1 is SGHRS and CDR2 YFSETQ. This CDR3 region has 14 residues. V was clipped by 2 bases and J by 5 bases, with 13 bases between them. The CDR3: CASSFEEDGETQYF. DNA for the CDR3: TGCGCCAGCAGCTTTGAGGAAGACGGGGAGACCCAGTACTTC.

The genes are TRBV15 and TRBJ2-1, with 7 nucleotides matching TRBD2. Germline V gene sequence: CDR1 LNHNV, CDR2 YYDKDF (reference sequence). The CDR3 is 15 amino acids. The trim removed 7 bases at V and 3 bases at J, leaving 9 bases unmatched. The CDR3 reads CATTGSGAGYNEQFF. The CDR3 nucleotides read TGTGCCACCACCGGAAGCGGGGCCGGCTACAATGAGCAGTTCTTC.

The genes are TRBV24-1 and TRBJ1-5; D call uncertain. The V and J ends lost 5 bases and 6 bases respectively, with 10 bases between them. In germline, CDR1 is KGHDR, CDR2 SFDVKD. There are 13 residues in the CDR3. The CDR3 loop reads CATSVGGPQPQHF. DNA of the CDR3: TGTGCCACCAGTGTAGGAGGGCCTCAGCCCCAGCATTTT.

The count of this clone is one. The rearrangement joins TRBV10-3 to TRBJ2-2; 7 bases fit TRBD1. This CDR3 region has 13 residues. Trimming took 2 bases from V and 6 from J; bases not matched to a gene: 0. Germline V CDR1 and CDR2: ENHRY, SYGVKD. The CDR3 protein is CAISEQGAGELFF. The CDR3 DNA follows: TGTGCCATCAGTGAGCAGGGGGCCGGGGAGCTGTTTTTT.

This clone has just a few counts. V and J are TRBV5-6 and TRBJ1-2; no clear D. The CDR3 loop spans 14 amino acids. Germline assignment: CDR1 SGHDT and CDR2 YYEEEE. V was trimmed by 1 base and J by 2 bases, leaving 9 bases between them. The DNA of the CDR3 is TGTGCCAGCAGCTTGACAGCCTCAAACTATGGCTACACCTTC. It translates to CASSLTASNYGYTF.

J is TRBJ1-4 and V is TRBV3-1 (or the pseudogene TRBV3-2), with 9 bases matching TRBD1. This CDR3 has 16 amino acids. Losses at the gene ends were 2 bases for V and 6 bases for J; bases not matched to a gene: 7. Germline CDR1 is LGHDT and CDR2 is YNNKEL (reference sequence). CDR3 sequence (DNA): TGTGCCAGCAGCCAACCAGGGACAGGGAAGTATGAAAAACTGTTTTTT. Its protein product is CASSQPGTGKYEKLFF.

The chain's CDR3 is CASTPGFRGAGELFF. The CDR3 DNA sequence: TGTGCCAGCACCCCGGGATTCCGGGGGGCCGGGGAGCTGTTTTTT. The rearrangement links TRBV9 to TRBJ2-2; 7 nucleotides line up with TRBD2. Looked up from germline, CDR1 is SGDLS and CDR2 is YYNGEE. J lost 6 bases, V lost 6 bases, and 11 bases had no gene match. The CDR3 contains 15 residues.

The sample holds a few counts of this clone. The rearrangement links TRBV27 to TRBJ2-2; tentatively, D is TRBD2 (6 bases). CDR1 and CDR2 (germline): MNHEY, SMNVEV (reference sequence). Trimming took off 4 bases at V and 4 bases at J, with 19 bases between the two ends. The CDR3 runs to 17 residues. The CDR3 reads CASSSPPGRGGTGELFF. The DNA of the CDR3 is TGTGCCAGCAGTTCCCCCCCCGGGCGGGGAGGCACCGGGGAGCTGTTTTTT.

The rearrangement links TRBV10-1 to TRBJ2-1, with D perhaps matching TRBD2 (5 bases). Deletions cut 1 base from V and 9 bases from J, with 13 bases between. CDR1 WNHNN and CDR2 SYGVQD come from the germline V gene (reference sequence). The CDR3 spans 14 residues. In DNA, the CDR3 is TGCGCCAGCAGTGAGTTTTCTAGCAGTAGTGAGCAGTTCTTC. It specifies CASSEFSSSSEQFF.

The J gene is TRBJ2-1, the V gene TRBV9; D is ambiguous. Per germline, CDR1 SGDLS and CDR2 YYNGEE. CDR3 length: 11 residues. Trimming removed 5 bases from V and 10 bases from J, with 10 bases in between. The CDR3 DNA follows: TGTGCCAGCAGTTTCGGCAGGGAGCAGTTCTTC. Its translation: CASSFGREQFF. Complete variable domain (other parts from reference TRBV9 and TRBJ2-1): DSGVTQTPKHLITATGQRVTLRCSPRSGDLSVYWYQQSLDQGLQFLIQYYNGEERAKGNILERFSAQQFPDLHSELNLSSLELGDSALYFCASSFGREQFFGPGTRLTVL.